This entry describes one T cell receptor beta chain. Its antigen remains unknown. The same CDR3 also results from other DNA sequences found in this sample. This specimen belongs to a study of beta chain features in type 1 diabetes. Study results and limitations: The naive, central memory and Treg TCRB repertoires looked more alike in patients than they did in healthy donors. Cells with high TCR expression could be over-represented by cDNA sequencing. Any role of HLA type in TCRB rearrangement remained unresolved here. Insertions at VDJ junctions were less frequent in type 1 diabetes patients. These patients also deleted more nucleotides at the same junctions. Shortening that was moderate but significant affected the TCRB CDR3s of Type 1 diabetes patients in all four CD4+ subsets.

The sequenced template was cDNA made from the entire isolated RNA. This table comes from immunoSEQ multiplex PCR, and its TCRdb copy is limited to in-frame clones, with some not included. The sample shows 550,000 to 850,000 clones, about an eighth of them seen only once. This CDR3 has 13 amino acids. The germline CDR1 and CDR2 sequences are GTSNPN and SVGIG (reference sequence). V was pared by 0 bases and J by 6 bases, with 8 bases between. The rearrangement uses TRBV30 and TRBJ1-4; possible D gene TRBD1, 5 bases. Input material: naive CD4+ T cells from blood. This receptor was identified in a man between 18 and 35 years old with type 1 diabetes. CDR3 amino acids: CAWSVQGYEKLFF. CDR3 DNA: TGTGCCTGGAGTGTTCAGGGTTATGAAAAACTGTTTTTT.